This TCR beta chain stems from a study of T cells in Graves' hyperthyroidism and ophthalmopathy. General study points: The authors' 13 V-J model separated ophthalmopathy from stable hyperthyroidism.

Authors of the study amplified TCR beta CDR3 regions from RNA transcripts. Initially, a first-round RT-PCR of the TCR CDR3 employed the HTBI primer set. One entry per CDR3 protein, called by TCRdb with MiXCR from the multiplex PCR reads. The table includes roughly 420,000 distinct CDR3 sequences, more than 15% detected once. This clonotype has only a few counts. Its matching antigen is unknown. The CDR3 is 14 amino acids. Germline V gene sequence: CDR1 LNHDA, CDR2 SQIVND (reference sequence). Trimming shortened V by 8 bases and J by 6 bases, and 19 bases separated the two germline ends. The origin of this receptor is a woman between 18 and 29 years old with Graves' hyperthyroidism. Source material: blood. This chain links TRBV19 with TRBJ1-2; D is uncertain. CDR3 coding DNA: TGTGCCAGTGGTGGGAGGCAGTCTCTCGATGGCTACACCTTC. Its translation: CASGGRQSLDGYTF. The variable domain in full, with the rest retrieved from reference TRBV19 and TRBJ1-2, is DGGITQSPKYLFRKEGQNVTLSCEQNLNHDAMYWYRQDPGQGLRLIYYSQIVNDFQKGDIAEGYSVSREKKESFPLTVTSAQKNPTAFYLCASGGRQSLDGYTFGSGTRLTVV.